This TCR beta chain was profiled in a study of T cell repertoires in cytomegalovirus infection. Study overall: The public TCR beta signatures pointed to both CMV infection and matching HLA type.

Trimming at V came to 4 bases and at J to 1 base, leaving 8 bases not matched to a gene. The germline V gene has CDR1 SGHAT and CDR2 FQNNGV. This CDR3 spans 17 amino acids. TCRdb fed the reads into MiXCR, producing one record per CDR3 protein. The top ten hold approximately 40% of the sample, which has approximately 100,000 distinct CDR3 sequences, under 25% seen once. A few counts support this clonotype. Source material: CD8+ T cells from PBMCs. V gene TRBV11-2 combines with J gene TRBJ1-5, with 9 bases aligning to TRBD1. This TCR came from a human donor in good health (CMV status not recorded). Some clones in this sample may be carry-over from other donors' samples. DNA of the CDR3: TGTGCCAGCAGCTCAGGGACAGGGATGTCGAGCAATCAGCCCCAGCATTTT. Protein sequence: CASSSGTGMSSNQPQHF.